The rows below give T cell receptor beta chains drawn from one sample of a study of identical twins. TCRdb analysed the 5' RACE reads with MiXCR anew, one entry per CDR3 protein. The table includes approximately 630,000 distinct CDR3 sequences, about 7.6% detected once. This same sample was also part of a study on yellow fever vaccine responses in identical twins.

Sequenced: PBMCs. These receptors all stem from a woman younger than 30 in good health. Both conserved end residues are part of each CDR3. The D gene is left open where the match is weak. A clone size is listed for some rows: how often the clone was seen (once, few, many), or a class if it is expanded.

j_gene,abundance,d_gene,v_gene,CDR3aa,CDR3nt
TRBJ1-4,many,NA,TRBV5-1,CASSLGTANNEKLFF,TGCGCCAGCAGCTTGGGGACAGCCAATAATGAAAAACTGTTTTTT
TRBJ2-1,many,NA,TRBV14,CASSQETRALSYNEQFF,TGTGCCAGCAGCCAAGAAACGAGGGCACTCTCCTACAATGAGCAGTTCTTC
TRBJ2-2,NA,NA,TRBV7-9,CATLSGVANTGELFF,TGTGCCACTTTGTCGGGGGTCGCGAACACCGGGGAGCTGTTTTTT
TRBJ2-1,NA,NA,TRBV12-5,CASGLVLGGLVEQFF,TGTGCTAGTGGTTTGGTACTTGGGGGGCTGGTTGAGCAGTTCTTC
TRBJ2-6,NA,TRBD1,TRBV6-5,CASSYMGQVPGANVLTF,TGTGCCAGCAGTTACATGGGACAGGTCCCTGGGGCCAACGTCCTGACTTTC
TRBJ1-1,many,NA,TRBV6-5,CASSYSSGMNTEAFF,TGTGCCAGCAGTTACTCGAGTGGGATGAACACTGAAGCTTTCTTT
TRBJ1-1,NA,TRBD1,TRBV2,CASRDRGMNTEAFF,TGTGCCAGCAGGGACAGGGGCATGAACACTGAAGCTTTCTTT
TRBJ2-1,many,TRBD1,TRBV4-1,CASSLRTGRNEQFF,TGCGCCAGCAGCCTAAGGACAGGCCGCAATGAGCAGTTCTTC
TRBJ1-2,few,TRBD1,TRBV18,CASSPGTEGAYGYTF,TGTGCCAGCTCACCAGGGACAGAAGGTGCCTATGGCTACACCTTC
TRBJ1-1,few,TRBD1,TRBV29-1,CSVSGQQNTEAFF,TGCAGCGTTTCGGGACAGCAGAACACTGAAGCTTTCTTT
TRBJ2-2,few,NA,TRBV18,CASSPLETGATNTGELFF,TGTGCCAGCTCACCTCTTGAGACAGGCGCTACGAACACCGGGGAGCTGTTTTTT
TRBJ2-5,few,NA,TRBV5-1,CASSQDWGASETQYF,TGCGCCAGCAGCCAGGATTGGGGGGCCAGTGAGACCCAGTACTTC
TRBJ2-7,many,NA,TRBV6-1,CATIYPTGFSSYEQYF,TGTGCCACCATATACCCTACAGGGTTTAGCTCCTACGAGCAGTACTTC
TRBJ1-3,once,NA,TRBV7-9,CASSSSTLVGNTIYF,TGTGCCAGCAGCTCATCGACCCTGGTGGGAAACACCATATATTTT
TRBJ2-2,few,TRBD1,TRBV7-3,CASYKTGGHTGELFF,TGTGCCAGCTACAAAACAGGGGGGCACACCGGGGAGCTGTTTTTT
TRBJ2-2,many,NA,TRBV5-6,CASSLAGGGELFF,TGTGCCAGCAGCTTGGCTGGGGGCGGGGAGCTGTTTTTT
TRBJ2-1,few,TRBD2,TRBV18,CASSRELAGGSSYNEQFF,TGTGCCAGCTCACGGGAGTTAGCGGGAGGGAGCTCCTACAATGAGCAGTTCTTC
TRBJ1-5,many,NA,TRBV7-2,CASSLAGVSNQPQHF,TGTGCCAGCAGCCTGGCAGGGGTTAGCAATCAGCCCCAGCATTTT